The 8 T cell receptor beta chains below come from one sample, sequenced in a study of tumor and adjacent non-tumor tissue in lung cancer. This sample's RNA came from whole unsorted tissue. More than 3 cm separated this lung sample from the edge of the tumor. TCRbeta libraries were built with three rounds of nested PCR, modified from ARM-PCR. Via MiXCR, TCRdb re-called the multiplex PCR reads, giving one row per CDR3 protein. The table has approximately 79,000 distinct CDR3 sequences, 76% seen once; the top ten hold almost 40%. Sequenced input: distant non-tumor lung tissue. All receptors derive from a man aged 70-80 years with non-small cell lung cancer.

This clonotype was observed a handful of times. The chain combines TRBV28 with TRBJ1-3; D gene uncertain. There are 17 residues in the CDR3. The germline V gene has CDR1 MDHEN and CDR2 SYDVKM. V was cut by 2 bases and J by 4 bases, with 18 bases left in between. CDR3 nucleotide sequence: TGTGCCAGCAGTTTAAGGTTTGGAAGATCTACCGGAAACACCATATATTTT. It encodes CASSLRFGRSTGNTIYF.

V and J are TRBV20-1 and TRBJ2-5; a weak D match, TRBD2 (8 bases). Per germline, CDR1 DFQATT and CDR2 SNEGSKA (reference sequence). V lost 6 bases to trimming and J lost 6 bases, with 20 bases between them. This CDR3 comprises 14 residues. DNA for the CDR3: TGCAGTGCCAACAGGGGCGGGGGGTGGAAGACCCAGTACTTC. Translation gives CSANRGGGWKTQYF.

A remark on this clonotype: A read error may produce the germline difference seen at one junction end. This chain joins TRBV28 and TRBJ2-1, with 9 bases fitting TRBD2. The CDR3 length is 17 residues. The germline CDR1 and CDR2 sequences are MDHEN and SYDVKM. The CDR3 DNA reads as TGTTCCAGCAGCCCCGTGGTAGCGGGAGTTAGATACAATGAGCAGTTCTTC. Its translation is CSSSPVVAGVRYNEQFF.

The chain employs TRBV30 and TRBJ1-5; no clear D. Germline values: CDR1 GTSNPN, CDR2 SVGIG (reference sequence). CDR3 size: 14 residues. V was clipped by 0 bases and J by 8 bases, with 14 bases between them. The CDR3: CAWSVPGDNKPQHF. The DNA of the CDR3 is TGTGCCTGGAGTGTACCCGGGGATAATAAGCCCCAGCATTTT.

This chain joins TRBV4-1 and TRBJ2-7; the match to TRBD2 covers 9 bases. Germline loops: CDR1 MGHRA, CDR2 YSYEKL. The CDR3 runs to 16 residues. V dropped 8 bases and J dropped 5; count of bases not matched to a gene: 16. CDR3 residues: CASGRTIAGEEDEQYF. The CDR3 nucleotides are TGCGCCAGCGGCCGGACAATAGCGGGAGAGGAGGACGAGCAGTACTTC.

In this sample, this clonotype turned up a few times. A read error may be the cause here, since a much bigger clone is one base away. The rearrangement joins TRBV6-5 to TRBJ1-5; D remains ambiguous. There are 13 residues in the CDR3. CDR1 MNHEY and CDR2 SVGAGI come from the germline V gene. The V gene lost 7 bases and the J gene lost 0 bases, with 7 bases spanning the gap. CDR3 amino acids: CASMSDSNQPQHF. As DNA, the CDR3 is TGTGCCAGCATGTCAGATAGCAATCAGCCCCAGCATTTT.

This clonotype was seen a handful of times. This chain uses TRBV6-5 with TRBJ2-1; no definite D call. The CDR3 has 16 residues. V dropped 6 bases and J dropped 0 bases, with 15 bases sitting between them. Germline V gene sequence: CDR1 MNHEY, CDR2 SVGAGI. This CDR3 is CASSSPWPCSYNEQFF. DNA of the CDR3: TGTGCCAGCAGCTCTCCCTGGCCATGCTCCTACAATGAGCAGTTCTTC.

On this clonotype itself: A junction end diverges from the germline sequence, so it may reflect a read error. The rearrangement joins TRBV6-5 to TRBJ1-4; a weak D match, TRBD1 (5 bases). CDR1 is MNHEY and CDR2 is SVGAGI in the germline V gene. The CDR3 extends over 16 amino acids. The CDR3 loop is CASSYSSTTGGEKLFF. The CDR3 bases are TGTGCCAGCAGTTACTCGTCTACAACCGGAGGGGAAAAGCTGTTTTTT.